Listed here is a single T cell receptor (beta chain). Its cognate antigen is unknown. This entry comes from a study of identical twins. The study's findings and limits: Beta clonotypes that were abundant in cord blood contained fewer insertions, a pattern absent from memory repertoires.

Germline assignment: CDR1 DFQATT and CDR2 SNEGSKA (reference sequence). V lost 0 bases, J lost 5 bases, and 4 bases stayed unmatched. The CDR3 length is 14 residues. TCRdb used MiXCR to reprocess the 5' RACE reads, holding one entry per CDR3 protein. The repertoire holds 510,000 or so distinct CDR3 sequences, about 15% seen once, with roughly 0.42% in the top ten. The same sample was also studied in work on yellow fever vaccine responses in identical twins. That source adds: It has been reported that, in twins, the vaccine T cell response seemed partly convergent and partly personalized.

Sequencing used CD4+ T cells sorted from blood. This receptor was obtained from a woman between 18 and 29 years old in good health. The chain employs TRBV20-1 and TRBJ2-5, with 9 bases aligning to TRBD1. Here the CDR3 reads CSARDHRGLETQYF. For the CDR3, the DNA is TGCAGTGCTAGAGACCACAGGGGGCTGGAGACCCAGTACTTC.